This passage covers 14 T cell receptor beta chains from one sample sequenced in a study of monozygotic twins with cystic fibrosis. Sequencing used immunoSEQ multiplex PCR; TCRdb keeps in-frame clones, though not all of them. The sample lists 12,000 to 15,000 clones, about 98% occurring once. The sample was blood. These receptors were collected from a girl aged 2-15 years with cystic fibrosis.

The chain joins TRBV5-6 to TRBJ1-1, with D perhaps matching TRBD1 (5 bases). CDR3 size: 16 residues. Germline-derived CDR1 and CDR2 are SGHDT and YYEEEE. V was clipped by 0 bases and J by 1 base, with 13 bases between them. CDR3 DNA: TGTGCCAGCAGCTTGGTTTCAGGGCGACCGAACACTGAAGCTTTCTTT. Protein sequence: CASSLVSGRPNTEAFF.

V and J are TRBV4-3 and TRBJ1-2, with no clear D. The ends were cut back, 0 bases at V and 0 bases at J, with 11 bases in the middle. The CDR3 consists of 16 residues. In germline, CDR1 is LGHNA, CDR2 YSLEER. The CDR3 loop is CASSQDLASANYGYTF. DNA of the CDR3: TGCGCCAGCAGCCAAGATCTCGCATCCGCTAACTATGGCTACACCTTC.

The V call is TRBV9, the J call TRBJ1-1; no firm D call. Trimming stripped 3 bases from V and 4 bases from J, with 10 bases between. This CDR3 region has 13 residues. Germline V gene lookup returns CDR1 SGDLS and CDR2 YYNGEE. For the CDR3, the DNA is TGTGCCAGCAGCGGACTAGTACCCACTGAAGCTTTCTTT. This translates into CASSGLVPTEAFF.

This clone was found once. J is TRBJ1-1 and V is TRBV9; D gene unclear. The ends were cut back, 4 bases at V and 0 bases at J, with 19 bases in the middle. Germline CDR1 reads SGDLS; CDR2 reads YYNGEE. The CDR3 length is 17 residues. The CDR3 loop is CASSSFGEIRMNTEAFF. The CDR3 DNA follows: TGTGCCAGCAGCTCCTTCGGGGAGATTCGTATGAACACTGAAGCTTTCTTT.

This chain uses TRBV11-2 with TRBJ2-7; 11 nucleotides agree with TRBD2. This CDR3 is built from 14 residues. Germline V CDR1 and CDR2: SGHAT, FQNNGV. V lost 5 bases and J lost 3; bases outside the gene matches: 3. CDR3 coding DNA: TGTGCCAGCAGCACGACTAGCGGGAACTACGAGCAGTACTTC. Translated: CASSTTSGNYEQYF.

The chain combines TRBV6-5 with TRBJ2-2; D is uncertain. Trimming cost V 2 bases and J 4 bases, with 5 bases left between them. The CDR3 loop spans 13 amino acids. Germline V gives CDR1 MNHEY, CDR2 SVGAGI. This CDR3 reads CASSYTVTGELFF. As DNA, the CDR3 is TGTGCCAGCAGTTACACCGTCACCGGGGAGCTGTTTTTT.

The CDR3: CASSSAGRPQETQYF. The CDR3 coding sequence is TGTGCCAGCAGCTCCGCAGGTCGGCCCCAAGAGACCCAGTACTTC. The J gene is TRBJ2-5, the V gene TRBV7-8; D not certain. Germline CDR1 and CDR2: SGHVS and FQNEAQ. This CDR3 comprises 15 residues. Trimming took 4 bases from V and 1 from J, leaving 13 bases between them.

V usage is TRBV4-1 and J usage is TRBJ2-1; 12 positions match TRBD2. CDR1 is MGHRA and CDR2 is YSYEKL in the germline V gene. The junction had 10 bases not matched to a gene; V was cut back by 1 base and J by 6 bases. This CDR3 has 18 residues. CDR3 protein: CASSQGLRASGRANEQFF. Here the CDR3 DNA reads TGCGCCAGCAGCCAAGGCCTCCGGGCTAGCGGGAGGGCCAATGAGCAGTTCTTC.

The chain combines TRBV19 with TRBJ1-5; tentative D call: TRBD1 (5 bases). This CDR3 spans 15 amino acids. Trimming took off 5 bases at V and 4 bases at J, with 15 bases between the two ends. Germline V gives CDR1 LNHDA, CDR2 SQIVND (reference sequence). CDR3 protein: CASSSHDSGNQPQHF. The CDR3, as DNA: TGTGCCAGTAGTTCTCACGACAGCGGGAATCAGCCCCAGCATTTT.

This sequence joins TRBV4-3 and TRBJ1-5, with D uncertain. Trimming removed 0 bases from V and 7 bases from J, with 10 bases in between. The V gene's germline CDR1 is LGHNA and CDR2 YSLEER. The CDR3 contains 14 residues. The CDR3 here is CASSQDRRRQPQHF. Written as DNA, the CDR3 is TGCGCCAGCAGCCAAGATCGGAGGAGGCAGCCCCAGCATTTT.

J is TRBJ2-7 and V is TRBV27, with 9 bases that match TRBD1. Germline assignment: CDR1 MNHEY and CDR2 SMNVEV (reference sequence). This CDR3 is built from 13 residues. J was trimmed by 7 bases and V by 6 bases; bases with no gene match: 7. CDR3 DNA sequence: TGTGCCAGCAGCAAGGTAGACAGGGGGGAGCAGTACTTC. As protein: CASSKVDRGEQYF.

The chain uses TRBV7-9 and TRBJ2-7, with 7 bases matching TRBD1. Germline V lookup: CDR1 SEHNR, CDR2 FQNEAQ (reference sequence). V dropped 5 bases and J dropped 4; count of bases not matched to a gene: 8. The CDR3 spans 14 residues. CDR3 in amino acids: CASSPLPGGYEQYF. The CDR3 coding sequence is TGTGCCAGCAGCCCTCTTCCAGGGGGTTACGAGCAGTACTTC.

This clone was counted only a few times. The chain has TRBV4-1 and TRBJ1-1; no definite D call. CDR1 and CDR2 from the germline V gene are MGHRA and YSYEKL. Trimming stripped 1 base from V and 2 bases from J, with 11 bases between. The CDR3 contains 15 residues. CDR3 bases: TGCGCCAGCAGCCAAGCATCGAGGGTTAACACTGAAGCTTTCTTT. Its translation: CASSQASRVNTEAFF.

This clone is a singleton in its sample. The chain employs TRBV5-6 and TRBJ2-3; no clear D. Germline CDR1 SGHDT, CDR2 YYEEEE. Trimming left V 6 bases short and J 3 bases short, with 20 bases between. The CDR3 has 16 amino acids. CDR3 sequence reads: CASIPGRSRSTDTQYF. CDR3 bases: TGTGCCAGCATCCCCGGCCGAAGTAGGAGTACAGATACGCAGTATTTT.